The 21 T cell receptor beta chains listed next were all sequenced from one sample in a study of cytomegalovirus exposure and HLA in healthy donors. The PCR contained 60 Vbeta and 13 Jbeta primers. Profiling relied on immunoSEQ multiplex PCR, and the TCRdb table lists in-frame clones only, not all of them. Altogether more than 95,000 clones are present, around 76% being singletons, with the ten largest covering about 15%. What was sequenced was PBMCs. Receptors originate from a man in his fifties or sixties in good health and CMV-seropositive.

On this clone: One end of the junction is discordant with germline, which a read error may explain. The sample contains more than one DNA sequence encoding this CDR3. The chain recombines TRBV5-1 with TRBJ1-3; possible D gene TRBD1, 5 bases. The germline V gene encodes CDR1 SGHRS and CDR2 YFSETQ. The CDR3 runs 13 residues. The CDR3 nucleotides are TGCGCTAGCAGTCTCAGGGCTGGAAACACCATATATTTT. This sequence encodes CASSLRAGNTIYF.

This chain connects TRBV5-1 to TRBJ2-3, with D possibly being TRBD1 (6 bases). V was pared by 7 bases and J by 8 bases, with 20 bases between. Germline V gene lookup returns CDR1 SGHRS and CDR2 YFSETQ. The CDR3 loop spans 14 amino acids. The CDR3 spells CASVTQGWGGTQYF. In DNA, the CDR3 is TGCGCCAGCGTGACACAGGGATGGGGTGGTACGCAGTATTTT.

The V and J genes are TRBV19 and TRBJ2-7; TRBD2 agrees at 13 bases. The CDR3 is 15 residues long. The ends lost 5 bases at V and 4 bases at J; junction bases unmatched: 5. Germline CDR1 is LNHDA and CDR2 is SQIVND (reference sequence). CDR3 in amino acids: CASSPLAGGSYEQYF. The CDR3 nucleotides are TGTGCCAGTAGTCCACTAGCGGGGGGGAGTTACGAGCAGTACTTC. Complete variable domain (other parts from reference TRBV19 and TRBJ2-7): DGGITQSPKYLFRKEGQNVTLSCEQNLNHDAMYWYRQDPGQGLRLIYYSQIVNDFQKGDIAEGYSVSREKKESFPLTVTSAQKNPTAFYLCASSPLAGGSYEQYFGPGTRLTVT.

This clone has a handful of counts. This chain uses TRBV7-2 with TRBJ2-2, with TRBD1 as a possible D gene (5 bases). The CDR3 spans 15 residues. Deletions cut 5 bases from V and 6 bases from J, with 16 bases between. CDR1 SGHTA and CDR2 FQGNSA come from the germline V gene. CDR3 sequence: CASSPQGTRSGELFF. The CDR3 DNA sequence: TGTGCCAGCAGCCCCCAGGGTACTCGCTCCGGGGAGCTGTTTTTT.

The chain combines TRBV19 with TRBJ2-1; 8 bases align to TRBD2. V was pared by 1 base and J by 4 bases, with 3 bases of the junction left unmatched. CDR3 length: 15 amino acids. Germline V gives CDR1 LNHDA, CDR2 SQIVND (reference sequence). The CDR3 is CASSIVSGAYNEQFF. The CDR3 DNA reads TGTGCCAGTAGTATAGTTAGCGGGGCTTACAATGAGCAGTTCTTC.

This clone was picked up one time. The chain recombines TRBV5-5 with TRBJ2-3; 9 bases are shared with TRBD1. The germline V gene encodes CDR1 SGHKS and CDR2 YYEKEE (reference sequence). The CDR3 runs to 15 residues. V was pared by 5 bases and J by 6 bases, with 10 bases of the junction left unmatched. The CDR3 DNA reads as TGTGCCAGCAGATCTGACAGGGGGTTTGGTGATACGCAGTATTTT. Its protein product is CASRSDRGFGDTQYF.

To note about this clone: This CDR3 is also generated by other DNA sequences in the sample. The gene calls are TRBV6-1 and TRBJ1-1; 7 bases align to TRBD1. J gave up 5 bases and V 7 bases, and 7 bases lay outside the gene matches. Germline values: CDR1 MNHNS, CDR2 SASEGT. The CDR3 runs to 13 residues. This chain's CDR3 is CASTLTGITEAFF. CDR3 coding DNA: TGTGCCAGCACCCTGACAGGGATTACTGAAGCTTTCTTT.

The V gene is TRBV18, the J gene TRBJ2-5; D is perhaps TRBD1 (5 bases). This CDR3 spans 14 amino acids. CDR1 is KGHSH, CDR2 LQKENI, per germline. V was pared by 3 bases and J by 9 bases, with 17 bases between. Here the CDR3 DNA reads TGTGCCAGCTCACCCGACAGTACCATAGTGGCCCAGTACTTC. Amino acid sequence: CASSPDSTIVAQYF.

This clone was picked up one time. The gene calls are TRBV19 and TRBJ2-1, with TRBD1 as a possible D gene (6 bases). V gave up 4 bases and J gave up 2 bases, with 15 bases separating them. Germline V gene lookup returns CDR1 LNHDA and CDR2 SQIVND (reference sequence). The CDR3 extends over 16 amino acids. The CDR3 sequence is CASSTILTGTYNEQFF. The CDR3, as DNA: TGTGCCAGTAGTACCATCCTGACAGGTACCTACAATGAGCAGTTCTTC. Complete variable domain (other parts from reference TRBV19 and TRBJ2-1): DGGITQSPKYLFRKEGQNVTLSCEQNLNHDAMYWYRQDPGQGLRLIYYSQIVNDFQKGDIAEGYSVSREKKESFPLTVTSAQKNPTAFYLCASSTILTGTYNEQFFGPGTRLTVL.

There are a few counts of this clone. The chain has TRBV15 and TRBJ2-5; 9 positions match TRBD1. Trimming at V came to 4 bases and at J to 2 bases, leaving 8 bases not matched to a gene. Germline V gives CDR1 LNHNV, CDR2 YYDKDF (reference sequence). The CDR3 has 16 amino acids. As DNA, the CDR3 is TGTGCCACCAGCATGCAAACAGGGGGCGAACAAGAGACCCAGTACTTC. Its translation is CATSMQTGGEQETQYF.

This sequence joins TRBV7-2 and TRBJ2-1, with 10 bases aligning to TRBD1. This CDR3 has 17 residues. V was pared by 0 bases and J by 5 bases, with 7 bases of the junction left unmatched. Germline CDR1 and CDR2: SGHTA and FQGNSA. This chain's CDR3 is CASSLATGGGLDNEQFF. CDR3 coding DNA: TGTGCCAGCAGCTTAGCGACAGGGGGCGGTTTGGACAATGAGCAGTTCTTC.

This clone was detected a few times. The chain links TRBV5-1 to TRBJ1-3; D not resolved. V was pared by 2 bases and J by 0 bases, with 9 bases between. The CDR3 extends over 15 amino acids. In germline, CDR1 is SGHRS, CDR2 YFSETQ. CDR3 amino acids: CASSFDIFSGNTIYF. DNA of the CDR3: TGCGCCAGCAGCTTTGACATCTTCTCTGGAAACACCATATATTTT.

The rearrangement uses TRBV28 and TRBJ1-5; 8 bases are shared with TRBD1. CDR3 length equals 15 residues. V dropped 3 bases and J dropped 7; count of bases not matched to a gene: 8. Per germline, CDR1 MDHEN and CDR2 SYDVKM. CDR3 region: CASSLGDRSTQPQHF. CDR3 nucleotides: TGTGCCAGCAGTTTGGGGGACAGGAGCACCCAGCCCCAGCATTTT.

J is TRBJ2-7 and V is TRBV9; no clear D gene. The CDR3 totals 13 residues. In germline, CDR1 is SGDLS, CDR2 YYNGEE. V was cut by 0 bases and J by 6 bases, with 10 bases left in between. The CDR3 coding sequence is TGTGCCAGCAGCGTAGCTGGGCCCAGCGAGCAGTACTTC. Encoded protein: CASSVAGPSEQYF.

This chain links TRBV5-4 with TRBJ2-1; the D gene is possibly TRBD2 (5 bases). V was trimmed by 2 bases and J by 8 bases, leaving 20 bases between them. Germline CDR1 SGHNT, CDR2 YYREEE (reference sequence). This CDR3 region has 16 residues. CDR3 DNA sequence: TGTGCCAGCAGCTTACCCCCGGGAACGGCCGGCGATGAGCAGTTCTTC. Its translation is CASSLPPGTAGDEQFF.

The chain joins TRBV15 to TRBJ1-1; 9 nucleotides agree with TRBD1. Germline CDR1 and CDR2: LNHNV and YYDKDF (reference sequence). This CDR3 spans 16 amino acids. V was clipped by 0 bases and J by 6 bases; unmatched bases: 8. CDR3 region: CATSRDPGTGLAEAFF. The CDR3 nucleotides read TGTGCCACCAGCAGAGATCCCGGGACAGGGCTCGCTGAAGCTTTCTTT.

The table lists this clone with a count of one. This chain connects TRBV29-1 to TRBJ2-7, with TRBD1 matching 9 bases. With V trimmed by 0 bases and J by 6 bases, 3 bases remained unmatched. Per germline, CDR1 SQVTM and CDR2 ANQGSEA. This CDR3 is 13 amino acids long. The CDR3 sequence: CSVEEGTGFEQYF. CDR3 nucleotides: TGCAGCGTTGAAGAGGGGACAGGGTTCGAGCAGTACTTC.

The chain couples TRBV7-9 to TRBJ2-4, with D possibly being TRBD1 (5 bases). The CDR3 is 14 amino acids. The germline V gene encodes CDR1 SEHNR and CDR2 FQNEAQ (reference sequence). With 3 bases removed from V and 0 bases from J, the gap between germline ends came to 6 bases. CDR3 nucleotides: TGTGCCAGCAGCTTTACAGGAGCCAAAAACATTCAGTACTTC. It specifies CASSFTGAKNIQYF.

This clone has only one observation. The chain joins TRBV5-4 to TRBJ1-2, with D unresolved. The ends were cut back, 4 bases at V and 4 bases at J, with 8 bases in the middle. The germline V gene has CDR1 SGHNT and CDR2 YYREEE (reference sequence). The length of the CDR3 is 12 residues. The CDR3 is CASSPTGYGYTF. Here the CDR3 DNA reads TGTGCCAGCAGCCCCACGGGCTATGGCTACACCTTC.

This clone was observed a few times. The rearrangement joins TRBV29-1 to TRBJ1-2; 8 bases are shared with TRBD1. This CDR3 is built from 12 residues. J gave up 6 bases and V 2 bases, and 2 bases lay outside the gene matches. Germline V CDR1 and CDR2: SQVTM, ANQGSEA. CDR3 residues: CSVEPGGDGYTF. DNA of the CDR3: TGCAGCGTTGAACCAGGGGGCGATGGCTACACCTTC. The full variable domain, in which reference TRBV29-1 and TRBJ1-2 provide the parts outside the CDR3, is SAVISQKPSRDICQRGTSLTIQCQVDSQVTMMFWYRQQPGQSLTLIATANQGSEATYESGFVIDKFPISRPNLTFSTLTVSNMSPEDSSIYLCSVEPGGDGYTFGSGTRLTVV.

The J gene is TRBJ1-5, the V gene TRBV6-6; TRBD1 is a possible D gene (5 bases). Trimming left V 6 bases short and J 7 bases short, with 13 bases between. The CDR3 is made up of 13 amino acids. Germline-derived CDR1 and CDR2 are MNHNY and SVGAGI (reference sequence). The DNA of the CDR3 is TGTGCCAGCAGCCAACAAAGGGGCCAGCCCCAGCATTTT. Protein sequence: CASSQQRGQPQHF.